The source of this T cell receptor (beta chain) is a study of early T cells in non-severe SARS-CoV-2 infection. In the study overall: Unpaired chains resulted from sequencing bulk RNA of unsorted whole blood.

The V gene's germline CDR1 is SGHKS and CDR2 YYEKEE (reference sequence). The CDR3 length is 14 residues. Trimming stripped 2 bases from V and 0 bases from J, with 9 bases between. Findings of the study overall: CD4 and private specificities were missed by VDJdb matching, which favored anti-spike CD8 responses.

On this clonotype: Its antigen is currently unknown.

Individual cDNA molecules were tagged with unique molecular identifiers. TCRdb re-called the 5' RACE reads through MiXCR, storing one row per CDR3 protein. The table includes 30,000 to 40,000 distinct CDR3 sequences, about 7.4% detected once. The input for sequencing was whole blood, taken at baseline. This rearrangement joins TRBV5-5 to TRBJ2-7; D not certain. This TCR derives from an adult who was a healthcare worker with PCR-confirmed SARS-CoV-2 infection or an uninfected control (not recorded which). The chain's CDR3 is CASSFDLLSYEQYF. CDR3 nucleotides: TGTGCCAGCAGCTTCGATCTCCTCTCCTACGAGCAGTACTTC.